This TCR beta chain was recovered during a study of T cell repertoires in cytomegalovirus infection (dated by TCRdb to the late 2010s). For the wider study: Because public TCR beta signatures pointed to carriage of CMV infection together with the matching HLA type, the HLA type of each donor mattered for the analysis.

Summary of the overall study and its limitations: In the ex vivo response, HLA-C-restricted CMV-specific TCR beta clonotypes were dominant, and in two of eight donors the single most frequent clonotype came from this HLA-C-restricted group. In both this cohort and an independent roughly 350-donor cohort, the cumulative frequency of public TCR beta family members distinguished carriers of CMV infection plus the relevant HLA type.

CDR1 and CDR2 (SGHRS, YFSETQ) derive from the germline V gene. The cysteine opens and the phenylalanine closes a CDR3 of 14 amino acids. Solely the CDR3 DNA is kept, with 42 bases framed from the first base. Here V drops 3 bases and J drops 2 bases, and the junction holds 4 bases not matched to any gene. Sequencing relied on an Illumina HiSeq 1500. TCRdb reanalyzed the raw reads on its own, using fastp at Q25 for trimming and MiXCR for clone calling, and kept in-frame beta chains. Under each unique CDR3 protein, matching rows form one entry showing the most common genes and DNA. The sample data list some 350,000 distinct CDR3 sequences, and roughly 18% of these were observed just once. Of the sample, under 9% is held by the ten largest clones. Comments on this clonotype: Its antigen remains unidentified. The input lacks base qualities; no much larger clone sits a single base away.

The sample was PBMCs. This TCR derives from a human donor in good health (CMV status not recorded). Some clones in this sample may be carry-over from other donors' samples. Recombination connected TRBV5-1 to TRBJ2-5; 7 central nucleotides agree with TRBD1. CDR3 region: CASSSTGSQETQYF. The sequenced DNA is TGCGCCAGCAGCTCGACAGGGTCACAAGAGACCCAGTACTTC.